The clone carrying this T cell receptor beta chain was seen repeatedly, ten times or more. As yet, its antigen is unknown. The data originate from a study of T cells in Graves' hyperthyroidism and ophthalmopathy. Regarding the study as a whole: The model made its ophthalmopathy prediction, and onset followed a median around 6.5 months later. A model of 13 V-J pairs discriminated ophthalmopathy from stable hyperthyroidism.

If no ophthalmopathy progression occurred within 18 months, Graves' hyperthyroidism was stable. Diagnosis of hyperthyroidism was new in patients aged 18 to 65, and its duration was under 2 months. TCR beta CDR3 regions were amplified from RNA. With the HTBI primer set, the TCR CDR3 went through a first round of RT-PCR. TCRdb independently ran MiXCR on the multiplex PCR reads; one entry per CDR3 protein. The sample has around 500,000 distinct CDR3 sequences; about an eighth are singletons. The length of the CDR3 is 14 residues. The V gene lost 8 bases and the J gene lost 6 bases, with 17 bases spanning the gap.

Sequencing was done on a sample of blood. V is TRBV12-3 or TRBV12-4 and J is TRBJ2-1; TRBD2 might be the D (6 bases). This receptor was taken from a woman younger than 35 with Graves' hyperthyroidism. CDR3 sequence: CASRGGATVNEQFF. The CDR3 DNA sequence: TGTGCCAGCCGTGGAGGGGCAACGGTCAATGAGCAGTTCTTC.